This note documents a single T cell receptor beta chain sequence. This record belongs to a study of blood T cell repertoires in COVID-19. Whole-study context: The United States, Italy and Spain supplied acute and convalescent COVID-19 samples.

Profiling relied on immunoSEQ multiplex PCR, and the TCRdb table lists in-frame clones only, not all of them. The table records about 440,000 clones, more than 85% of them present only once. This CDR3 spans 12 amino acids. Germline CDR1 ENHRY, CDR2 SYGVKD. With 8 bases removed from V and 4 bases from J, the gap between germline ends came to 12 bases. The TCR originated in a woman aged 25-40 years with acute or convalescent COVID-19. This chain joins TRBV10-3 and TRBJ2-7; D remains unclear. The sample was peripheral blood. CDR3 loop: CAIGPDIYEQYF. CDR3 sequence (DNA): TGTGCCATCGGCCCAGATATTTACGAGCAGTACTTC.